One and the same sample provided the 18 T cell receptor beta chains below, sequenced in a study of EBV T-cell therapy then PD-1 blockade in nasopharyngeal carcinoma. Generated by immunoSEQ multiplex PCR, the TCRdb table keeps only in-frame clones and is missing some. This table holds 15,000 or so clones, around 84% found once. Their target antigens are unknown. Stated treatment: AdE1-LMPpoly-expanded autologous EBV-specific T-cell therapy followed by anti-PD-1 nivolumab. Here the sequenced sample was CD8+ T cells from blood, taken around day 100 from a patient whose treatment included autologous EBV-specific T cells and nivolumab. These receptors were taken from a man in his forties or fifties with nasopharyngeal carcinoma.

This chain joins TRBV15 and TRBJ2-5, with TRBD1 matching 7 bases. Germline values: CDR1 LNHNV, CDR2 YYDKDF (reference sequence). With 2 bases clipped from V and 1 base from J, the junction kept 4 bases outside the gene matches. CDR3 size: 15 residues. The CDR3 here is CATSRPTGVQETQYF. The CDR3 DNA follows: TGTGCCACCAGCAGACCAACAGGGGTCCAAGAGACCCAGTACTTC.

The count of this clone is one. The rearrangement links TRBV29-1 to TRBJ2-3; 7 bases line up with TRBD1. Per germline, CDR1 SQVTM and CDR2 ANQGSEA. J gave up 4 bases and V 4 bases, and 26 bases lay outside the gene matches. The CDR3 spans 20 residues. CDR3 sequence reads: CSVGGWTGEGLHNRADTQYF. CDR3 in DNA: TGCAGCGTTGGGGGCTGGACAGGAGAGGGTCTGCACAATCGGGCAGATACGCAGTATTTT.

The rearrangement links TRBV6-1 to TRBJ2-5; D possibly uses TRBD1 or TRBD2 (5 bases each). The CDR3 contains 16 residues. Germline CDR1 is MNHNS and CDR2 is SASEGT. V was clipped by 0 bases and J by 1 base, with 12 bases between them. CDR3 nucleotides: TGTGCCAGCAGTGAAGCAGTAGGGACGGTCCAAGAGACCCAGTACTTC. This codes for CASSEAVGTVQETQYF.

The V and J genes are TRBV6-6 and TRBJ2-2; 10 nucleotides align to TRBD2. V gave up 6 bases and J gave up 4 bases; unmatched junction bases: 8. Germline CDR1 is MNHNY and CDR2 is SVGAGI (reference sequence). The CDR3 runs 16 residues. CDR3 in DNA: TGTGCCAGCAGGACCGGACTAGCGGCGTTCACCGGGGAGCTGTTTTTT. Protein sequence: CASRTGLAAFTGELFF.

V gene TRBV7-9 combines with J gene TRBJ1-2, with 8 nucleotides matching TRBD1. The CDR3 has 15 amino acids. In germline, CDR1 is SEHNR, CDR2 FQNEAQ (reference sequence). Trimming cost V 5 bases and J 4 bases; bases outside gene matches: 9. The CDR3 protein is CASSHRDRTSYGYTF. The CDR3 DNA follows: TGTGCCAGCAGCCACCGGGACAGGACTAGCTATGGCTACACCTTC. Full variable domain (missing parts from reference TRBV7-9 and TRBJ1-2): DTGVSQNPRHKITKRGQNVTFRCDPISEHNRLYWYRQTLGQGPEFLTYFQNEAQLEKSRLLSDRFSAERPKGSFSTLEIQRTEQGDSAMYLCASSHRDRTSYGYTFGSGTRLTVV.

This clone is medium-sized (0.01 to 0.1%). The J gene is TRBJ1-2, the V gene TRBV4-3; D possibly corresponds to TRBD1 (6 bases). The CDR3 spans 15 residues. Germline lookup yields CDR1 LGHNA and CDR2 YSLEER. V was pared by 4 bases and J by 3 bases, with 15 bases between. CDR3 DNA sequence: TGCGCCAGCAGCCTGATTGAGGGGGGCCACTATGGCTACACCTTC. Encoded protein: CASSLIEGGHYGYTF.

In DNA form, the CDR3 reads TGTGCCAGTGGGACTGGAAACACCATATATTTT. Its protein is CASGTGNTIYF. The rearrangement joins TRBV7-9 to TRBJ1-3, with D uncertain. V shed 9 bases and J shed 2 bases, with 5 bases lying between them. In germline, CDR1 is SEHNR, CDR2 FQNEAQ (reference sequence). The CDR3 spans 11 residues.

A single count supports this clone. The CDR3 DNA sequence: TGTGCCATCAGTGCCAGGACAGGGGACGAGCAGTACTTC. Amino acid sequence: CAISARTGDEQYF. This chain joins TRBV10-3 and TRBJ2-5; 9 bases are shared with TRBD1. The J call may be mistaken, given a closer DNA end match to TRBJ2-7. Per germline, CDR1 ENHRY and CDR2 SYGVKD. The CDR3 has 13 residues.

The rearrangement joins TRBV4-3 to TRBJ2-7, with 9 bases that match TRBD1. The CDR3 has 15 amino acids. Per germline, CDR1 LGHNA and CDR2 YSLEER. Trimming at V came to 0 bases and at J to 7 bases, leaving 7 bases not matched to a gene. The DNA of the CDR3 is TGCGCCAGCAGCCAAGAAGTGACAGGGGGGTGGGAGCAGTACTTC. The encoded protein is CASSQEVTGGWEQYF.

This sequence joins TRBV2 and TRBJ2-1; 12 nucleotides agree with TRBD2. The germline V gene encodes CDR1 SNHLY and CDR2 FYNNEI. The ends lost 5 bases at V and 4 bases at J; junction bases unmatched: 3. This CDR3 spans 15 amino acids. The CDR3 is CASSSSGGAYNEQFF. The CDR3 coding sequence is TGTGCCAGCAGTTCTAGCGGGGGGGCATACAATGAGCAGTTCTTC.

This chain connects TRBV6-5 to TRBJ2-3; D is unclear. Germline V gene lookup returns CDR1 MNHEY and CDR2 SVGAGI. The CDR3 has 13 residues. Trimming left V 6 bases short and J 5 bases short, with 12 bases between. CDR3 sequence reads: CASSTGPVDTQYF. The CDR3 bases are TGTGCCAGCAGCACCGGCCCGGTAGATACGCAGTATTTT.

The V gene is TRBV4-1, the J gene TRBJ2-7; D is unclear. Germline V gives CDR1 MGHRA, CDR2 YSYEKL. There are 14 residues in the CDR3. V shed 0 bases and J shed 0 bases, with 6 bases lying between them. In DNA form, the CDR3 reads TGCGCCAGCAGCCAAGATAGGGTCTCCTACGAGCAGTACTTC. This codes for CASSQDRVSYEQYF.

This chain connects TRBV5-6 to TRBJ1-6; tentatively, D is TRBD1 (5 bases). V lost 5 bases and J 9 bases, leaving 18 bases between the germline ends. Looked up from germline, CDR1 is SGHDT and CDR2 is YYEEEE. The CDR3 loop spans 15 amino acids. Written as DNA, the CDR3 is TGTGCCAGCAGTTACGGGACCGACGGAGGTTCACCCCTCCACTTT. This translates into CASSYGTDGGSPLHF.

This chain links TRBV6-5 with TRBJ1-2; D possibly corresponds to TRBD1 (5 bases). The CDR3 covers 14 residues. Between the trimmed V and J ends, which lost 4 bases and 8 bases, there was a span of 17 bases. Germline-derived CDR1 and CDR2 are MNHEY and SVGAGI. This CDR3 is CASSSQGGGEGYTF. CDR3 bases: TGTGCCAGCAGTTCCCAGGGCGGCGGGGAGGGCTACACCTTC.

V usage is TRBV6-5 and J usage is TRBJ1-1; D is ambiguous. The ends were cut back, 2 bases at V and 4 bases at J, with 5 bases in the middle. From germline, CDR1 is MNHEY and CDR2 SVGAGI. There are 12 residues in the CDR3. CDR3 in DNA: TGTGCCAGCAGTTACCCGCCCACTGAAGCTTTCTTT. Translated: CASSYPPTEAFF.

The rearrangement uses TRBV18 and TRBJ2-7; possibly TRBD1 or TRBD2 for D (5 bases each). From germline, CDR1 is KGHSH and CDR2 LQKENI. Trimming took 5 bases from V and 0 from J, leaving 14 bases between them. CDR3 length: 15 residues. As DNA, the CDR3 is TGTGCCAGCTCATCCGGGACGGTGATCTCCTACGAGCAGTACTTC. The encoded protein is CASSSGTVISYEQYF.

The chain recombines TRBV20-1 with TRBJ1-4; D uncertain. The CDR3 is 12 amino acids. Germline lookup yields CDR1 DFQATT and CDR2 SNEGSKA (reference sequence). V lost 3 bases to trimming and J lost 5 bases, with 7 bases between them. The CDR3 DNA is TGCAGTGCTAGTGGTCCAAATGAAAAACTGTTTTTT. Residues: CSASGPNEKLFF.

The V gene is TRBV9, the J gene TRBJ1-1, with D uncertain. V lost 4 bases, J lost 1 base, and 8 bases lay in between. The V gene's germline CDR1 is SGDLS and CDR2 YYNGEE. CDR3 length: 13 residues. The CDR3 region is CASSFRGNTEAFF. In nucleotides, the CDR3 is TGTGCCAGCAGCTTCCGAGGGAACACTGAAGCTTTCTTT.